The TCR beta chain under discussion was sequenced for a study of T-cell memory formation after mild COVID-19. Whole-study context: Largely, TCR clusters stayed within a single donor. Study conclusions and caveats: The main location of contracting CD4+ clones was CM and EM, and that of contracting CD8+ clones was EMRA. Second-wave clones with a day 37 peak had unconfirmed SARS-CoV-2 specificity.

The V end lost 4 bases, the J end lost 4 bases, and 6 bases lay between the germline ends. The CDR3 covers 12 residues. Germline CDR1 is SGHNT and CDR2 is YYREEE (reference sequence). This clonotype appeared a few times. Antigen unknown. UMIs and sample barcodes were carried by the TCR alpha and TCR beta cDNA libraries that 5'RACE produced using constant-segment primers. Using its own MiXCR run on the 5' RACE reads, TCRdb lists one record per CDR3 protein. The data show approximately 65,000 distinct CDR3 sequences, 16% seen once. Source material: PBMCs or a T cell subset sorted from them (not recorded which). The chain links TRBV5-4 to TRBJ2-1, with D maybe TRBD2 (6 bases). The TCR was taken from an adult woman who had mild COVID-19 (a few samples of this study predate the infection). Cell type and time point are not known. The CDR3 is CASSRGYNEQFF. DNA of the CDR3: TGTGCCAGCAGCCGGGGGTACAATGAGCAGTTCTTC.